This T cell receptor beta chain was identified in a study of CD8 T cells in ankylosing spondylitis. Notes on the study in general: It was reported that disease-linked clones were significantly enriched in matched ankylosing spondylitis synovial fluid. CD8+ cells made up the disease-linked clones, which were relatively rare in peripheral blood. Apparently characteristic of ankylosing spondylitis blood was a TCR beta motif (eight highly homologous variants). Some of the motif variants had earlier been found in reactive arthritis patients' fluid and blood.

V dropped 6 bases and J dropped 6; count of bases not matched to a gene: 8. This CDR3 region has 12 residues. Germline values: CDR1 DFQATT, CDR2 SNEGSKA (reference sequence). Points on this clonotype: Its antigen is not identified.

MiXCR, run by TCRdb on the 5' RACE reads, gives a single entry per CDR3 protein. The repertoire includes under 950,000 distinct CDR3 sequences, around 20% of them detected once, and under 20% sits in the top ten. The chain employs TRBV20-1 and TRBJ2-7; 7 nucleotides match TRBD2. This receptor was taken from a male donor with ankylosing spondylitis. Sequencing used blood, either unsorted or a sorted T cell fraction (not recorded which). DNA for the CDR3: TGCAGTGCCCGAGCGGGGCGCGGCGAGCAGTACTTC. It is translated as CSARAGRGEQYF.